This is a list of T cell receptor beta chains from one sample in a study of vaccination effects on CD4 cells after COVID-19. Repertoires were generated with immunoSEQ multiplex PCR, while TCRdb's copy carries only in-frame clones and drops some. Among more than 55,000 clones listed, 78% were seen once. Their antigens remain unidentified. The source was CD4+ T cells from PBMCs cultured without peptide, collected after COVID-19 vaccination. All receptors come from a human donor who received a COVID-19 vaccine. Each CDR3 is given with its conserved first and last residue. D genes are given only for firm matches. Some rows mark clone size as missing; the rest say once, few, many or name a class of expanded clone.

clone_size d_call j_call v_call cdr3_aa cdr3_nt
. . TRBJ1-1 TRBV4-1 CASSHPPGEGRNTEAFF TGCGCCAGCAGCCACCCCCCTGGGGAAGGCCGGAACACTGAAGCTTTCTTT
. TRBD1 TRBJ1-6 TRBV4-3 CASSQVGGGPGQRNSPLHF TGCGCCAGCAGCCAAGTCGGAGGGGGACCGGGACAGAGAAACTCACCCCTCCACTTT
. . TRBJ2-5 TRBV6-6 CASSNRTVRTQYF TGTGCCAGCAGTAACCGGACCGTCAGGACCCAGTACTTC
. TRBD1 TRBJ1-6 TRBV11-2 CASRGQGDNSPLHF TGTGCCAGCCGCGGACAGGGAGATAATTCACCCCTCCACTTT
once . TRBJ2-3 TRBV18 CASSQTYSGADTQYF TGTGCCAGCTCACAAACCTACTCAGGGGCAGATACGCAGTATTTT
. . TRBJ1-5 TRBV18 CASSPRADSNQPQHF TGTGCCAGCTCACCACGGGCAGATAGCAATCAGCCCCAGCATTTT
. TRBD2 TRBJ2-1 TRBV5-1 CASSRFSGSSYNEQFF TGCGCCAGCAGCCGATTTAGCGGGAGCTCCTACAATGAGCAGTTCTTC
. . TRBJ2-4 TRBV4-2 CASSQAGIQYF TGTGCCAGCAGCCAAGCCGGCATTCAGTACTTC
once TRBD2 TRBJ2-3 TRBV9 CASSGTPGGDTQYF TGTGCCAGCAGCGGGACACCGGGGGGAGATACGCAGTATTTT
. . TRBJ1-2 TRBV5-1 CASSLSHGNYGYTF TGCGCCAGCAGCTTATCCCACGGAAACTATGGCTACACCTTC
. . TRBJ2-5 TRBV5-1 CASSPSGGLNFQETQYF TGCGCCAGCAGCCCATCGGGGGGCCTGAACTTCCAAGAGACCCAGTACTTC
. . TRBJ2-1 TRBV6-6 CATTGGWNEQFF TGTGCCACCACCGGTGGATGGAATGAGCAGTTCTTC
. . TRBJ1-2 TRBV12-3/TRBV12-4 CASSLLDTVGYTF TGTGCCAGCAGTTTATTGGACACCGTGGGCTACACCTTC
. . TRBJ1-4 TRBV19 CASSRTAIVGTNEKLFF TGTGCCAGTAGTAGGACAGCCATCGTCGGAACTAATGAAAAACTGTTTTTT
. . TRBJ1-2 TRBV30 CAWRKDGVGYTF TGTGCCTGGAGGAAGGACGGGGTGGGCTACACCTTC
few . TRBJ1-1 TRBV5-1 CASSAQQGLNTEAFF TGCGCCAGCAGCGCTCAACAGGGCCTGAACACTGAAGCTTTCTTT
. TRBD1 TRBJ1-2 TRBV9 CASSVGQGQVGYTF TGTGCCAGCAGCGTAGGACAGGGACAGGTTGGCTACACCTTC
. . TRBJ2-3 TRBV5-1 CASAPPGAGTDTQYF TGCGCCAGCGCCCCCCCGGGCGCAGGCACAGATACGCAGTATTTT
. . TRBJ1-2 TRBV5-1 CASSPTRGGYGYTF TGCGCCAGCAGCCCCACCCGAGGGGGGTATGGCTACACCTTC
. . TRBJ1-1 TRBV7-8 CASSSRQVEAFF TGTGCCAGCAGCTCCCGACAGGTTGAAGCTTTCTTT
. . TRBJ1-3 TRBV7-6 CASSPRQSPAGNTIYF TGTGCCAGCAGCCCTCGACAGAGTCCGGCTGGAAACACCATATATTTT
few . TRBJ1-2 TRBV10-3 CAISVRQDSYGYTF TGTGCCATCAGTGTCCGGCAGGATAGCTATGGCTACACCTTC
once . TRBJ1-6 TRBV20-1 CSASLGGASPLHF TGCAGTGCTAGTCTGGGTGGGGCGTCACCCCTCCACTTT
. . TRBJ2-5 TRBV19 CASSPPQETQYF TGTGCCAGTAGTCCCCCCCAAGAGACCCAGTACTTC
. . TRBJ1-2 TRBV7-9 CASSLEASPRDGYTF TGTGCCAGCAGCTTAGAGGCATCCCCTCGAGATGGCTACACCTTC
once . TRBJ1-2 TRBV11-2 CASSFGGTNYGYTF TGTGCCAGCAGCTTTGGCGGAACTAACTATGGCTACACCTTC
. TRBD1 TRBJ1-4 TRBV15 CATSLALGTGGKLFF TGTGCCACCAGCCTAGCCCTCGGGACAGGGGGAAAACTGTTTTTT